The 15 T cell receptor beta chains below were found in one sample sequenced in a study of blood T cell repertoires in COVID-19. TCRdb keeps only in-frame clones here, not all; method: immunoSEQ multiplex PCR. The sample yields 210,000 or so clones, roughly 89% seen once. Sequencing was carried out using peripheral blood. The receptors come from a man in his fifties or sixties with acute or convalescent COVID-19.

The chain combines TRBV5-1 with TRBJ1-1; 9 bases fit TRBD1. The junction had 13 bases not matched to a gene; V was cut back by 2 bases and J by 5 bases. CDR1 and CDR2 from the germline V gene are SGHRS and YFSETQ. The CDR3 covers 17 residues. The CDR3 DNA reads TGCGCCAGCAGCTTAATCCCGGGACAGGGCACGGGGACTGAAGCTTTCTTT. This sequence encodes CASSLIPGQGTGTEAFF.

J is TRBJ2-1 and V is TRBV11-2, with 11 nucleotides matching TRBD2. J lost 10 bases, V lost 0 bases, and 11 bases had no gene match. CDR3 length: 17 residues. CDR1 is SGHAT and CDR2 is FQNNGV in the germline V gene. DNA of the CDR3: TGTGCCAGCAGCTTAGATCCCTCCGGACTAGCGGGTCACGAGCAGTTCTTC. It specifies CASSLDPSGLAGHEQFF.

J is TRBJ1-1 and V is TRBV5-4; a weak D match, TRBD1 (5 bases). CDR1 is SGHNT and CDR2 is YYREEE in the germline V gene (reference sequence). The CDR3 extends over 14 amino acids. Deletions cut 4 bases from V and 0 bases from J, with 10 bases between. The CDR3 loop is CASSRDSMNTEAFF. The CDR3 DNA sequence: TGTGCCAGCAGCCGAGACAGCATGAACACTGAAGCTTTCTTT.

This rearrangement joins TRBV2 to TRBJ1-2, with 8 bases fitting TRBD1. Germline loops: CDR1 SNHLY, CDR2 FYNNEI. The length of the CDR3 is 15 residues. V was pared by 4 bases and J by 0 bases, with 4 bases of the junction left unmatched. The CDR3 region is CASSVGQGANYGYTF. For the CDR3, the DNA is TGTGCCAGCAGTGTCGGACAGGGAGCTAACTATGGCTACACCTTC. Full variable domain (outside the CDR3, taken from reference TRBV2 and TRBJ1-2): EPEVTQTPSHQVTQMGQEVILRCVPISNHLYFYWYRQILGQKVEFLVSFYNNEISEKSEIFDDQFSVERPDGSNFTLKIRSTKLEDSAMYFCASSVGQGANYGYTFGSGTRLTVV.

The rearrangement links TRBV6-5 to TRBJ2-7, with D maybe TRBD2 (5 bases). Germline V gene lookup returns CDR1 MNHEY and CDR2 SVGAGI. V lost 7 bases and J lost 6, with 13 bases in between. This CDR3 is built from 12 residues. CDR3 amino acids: CASIARRGEQYF. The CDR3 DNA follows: TGTGCCAGCATAGCCAGACGGGGCGAGCAGTACTTC.

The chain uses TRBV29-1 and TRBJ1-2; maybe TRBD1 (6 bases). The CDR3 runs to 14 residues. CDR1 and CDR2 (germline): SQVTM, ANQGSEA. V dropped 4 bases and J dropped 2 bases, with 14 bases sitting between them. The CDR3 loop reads CSVGAGERNYGYTF. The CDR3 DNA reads TGCAGCGTTGGAGCAGGGGAGAGGAACTATGGCTACACCTTC. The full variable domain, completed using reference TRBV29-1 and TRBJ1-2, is SAVISQKPSRDICQRGTSLTIQCQVDSQVTMMFWYRQQPGQSLTLIATANQGSEATYESGFVIDKFPISRPNLTFSTLTVSNMSPEDSSIYLCSVGAGERNYGYTFGSGTRLTVV.

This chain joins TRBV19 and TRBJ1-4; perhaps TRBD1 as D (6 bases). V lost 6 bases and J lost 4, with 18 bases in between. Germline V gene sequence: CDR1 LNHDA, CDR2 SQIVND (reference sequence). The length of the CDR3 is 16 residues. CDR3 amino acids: CASSPRGAAINEKLFF. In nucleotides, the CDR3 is TGTGCCAGTAGCCCCCGGGGGGCGGCGATTAATGAAAAACTGTTTTTT.

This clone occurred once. The CDR3 spells CASSSQGNPTDTQYF. The CDR3 nucleotides read TGCGCCAGCAGCTCCCAGGGTAACCCCACAGATACGCAGTATTTT. This rearrangement joins TRBV5-1 to TRBJ2-3; D is possibly TRBD1 (5 bases). Looked up from germline, CDR1 is SGHRS and CDR2 is YFSETQ. CDR3 length: 15 amino acids. The germline V and J ends were trimmed by 3 bases and 2 bases, with 13 bases remaining between them. Full variable domain (outside the CDR3, taken from reference TRBV5-1 and TRBJ2-3): KAGVTQTPRYLIKTRGQQVTLSCSPISGHRSVSWYQQTPGQGLQFLFEYFSETQRNKGNFPGRFSGRQFSNSRSEMNVSTLELGDSALYLCASSSQGNPTDTQYFGPGTRLTVL.

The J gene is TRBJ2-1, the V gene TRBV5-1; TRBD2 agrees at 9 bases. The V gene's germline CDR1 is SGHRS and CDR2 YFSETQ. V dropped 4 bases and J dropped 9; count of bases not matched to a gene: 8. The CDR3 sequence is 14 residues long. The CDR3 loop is CASSETSGPFEQFF. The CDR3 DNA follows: TGCGCCAGCAGCGAAACTAGCGGGCCCTTTGAGCAGTTCTTC.

CDR3 in amino acids: CASSFQQGAGNTEAFF. The CDR3 nucleotides read TGTGCCAGCAGCTTCCAACAGGGGGCCGGGAACACTGAAGCTTTCTTT. J is TRBJ1-1 and V is TRBV5-5, with 9 nucleotides matching TRBD1. Germline lookup yields CDR1 SGHKS and CDR2 YYEKEE (reference sequence). The CDR3 totals 16 residues. The J segment lost 1 base and the V segment lost 2 bases, leaving 6 bases of the junction unmatched. The whole variable domain, remainder taken from reference TRBV5-5 and TRBJ1-1, is DAGVTQSPTHLIKTRGQQVTLRCSPISGHKSVSWYQQVLGQGPQFIFQYYEKEERGRGNFPDRFSARQFPNYSSELNVNALLLGDSALYLCASSFQQGAGNTEAFFGQGTRLTVV.

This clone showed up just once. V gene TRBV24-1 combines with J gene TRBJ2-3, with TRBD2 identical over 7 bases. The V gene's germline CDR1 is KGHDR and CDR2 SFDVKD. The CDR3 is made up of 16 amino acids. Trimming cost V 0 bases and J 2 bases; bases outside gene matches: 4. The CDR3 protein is CATSDLGGGNTDTQYF. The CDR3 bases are TGTGCCACCAGTGATTTGGGCGGGGGAAACACAGATACGCAGTATTTT.

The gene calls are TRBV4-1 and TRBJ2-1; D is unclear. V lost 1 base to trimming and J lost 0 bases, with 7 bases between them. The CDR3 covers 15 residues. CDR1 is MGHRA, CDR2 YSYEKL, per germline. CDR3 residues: CASSQVDTSYNEQFF. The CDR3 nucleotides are TGCGCCAGCAGCCAAGTTGACACCTCCTACAATGAGCAGTTCTTC.

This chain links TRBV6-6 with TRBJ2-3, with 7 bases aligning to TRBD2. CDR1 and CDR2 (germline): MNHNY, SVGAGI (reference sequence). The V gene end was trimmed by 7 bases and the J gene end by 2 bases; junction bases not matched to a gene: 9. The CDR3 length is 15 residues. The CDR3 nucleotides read TGTGCCAGCACCGATACCGGGAGGCCCACAGATACGCAGTATTTT. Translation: CASTDTGRPTDTQYF.

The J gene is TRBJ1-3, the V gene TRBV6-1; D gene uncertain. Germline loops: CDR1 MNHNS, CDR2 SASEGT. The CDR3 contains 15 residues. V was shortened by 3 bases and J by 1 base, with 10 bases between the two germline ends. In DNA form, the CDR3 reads TGTGCCAGCAGTGAGCGGAATCTTTCTGGAAACACCATATATTTT. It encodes CASSERNLSGNTIYF.

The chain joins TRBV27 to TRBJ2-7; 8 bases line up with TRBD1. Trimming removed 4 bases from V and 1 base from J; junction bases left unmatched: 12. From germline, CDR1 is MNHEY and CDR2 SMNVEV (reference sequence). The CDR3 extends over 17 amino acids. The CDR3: CASSSPGQGPKSYEQYV. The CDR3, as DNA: TGTGCCAGCAGTTCCCCCGGACAGGGTCCGAAGTCCTACGAGCAGTACGTC.